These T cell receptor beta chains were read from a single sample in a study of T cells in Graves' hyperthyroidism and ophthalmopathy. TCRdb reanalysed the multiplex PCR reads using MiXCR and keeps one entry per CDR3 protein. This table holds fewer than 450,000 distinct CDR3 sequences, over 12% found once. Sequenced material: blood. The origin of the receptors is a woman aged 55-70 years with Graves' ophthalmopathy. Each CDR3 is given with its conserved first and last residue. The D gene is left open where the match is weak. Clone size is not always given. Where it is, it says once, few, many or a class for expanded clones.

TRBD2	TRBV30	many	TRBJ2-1	CAWSVWREVPYNEQFF	TGTGCCTGGAGTGTTTGGCGGGAGGTACCTTACAATGAGCAGTTCTTC
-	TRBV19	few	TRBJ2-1	CASSMASISNEQFF	TGTGCCAGTAGTATGGCTAGCATTTCCAATGAGCAGTTCTTC
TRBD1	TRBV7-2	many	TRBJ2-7	CASSSWTGESEQYF	TGTGCCAGCAGCTCCTGGACAGGGGAGAGCGAGCAGTACTTC
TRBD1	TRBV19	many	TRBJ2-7	CASSIDRGFGSYEQYF	TGTGCCAGTAGTATTGACAGGGGTTTCGGCTCCTACGAGCAGTACTTC
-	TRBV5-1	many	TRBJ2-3	CASSPQGSRTDTQYF	TGCGCCAGCAGCCCCCAGGGGTCCCGCACAGATACGCAGTATTTT
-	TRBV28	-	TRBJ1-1	CASSPSGTIRGGTEAFF	TGTGCCAGCAGTCCTTCCGGGACAATACGAGGGGGCACTGAAGCTTTCTTT
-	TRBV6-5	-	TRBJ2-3	CASSYSNSRVGDTQYF	TGTGCCAGCAGTTACTCGAATTCCAGGGTGGGAGATACGCAGTATTTT
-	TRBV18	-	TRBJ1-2	CASSPGVPSRVGLYGYTF	TGTGCCAGCTCACCGGGCGTGCCGTCTCGAGTGGGGCTCTATGGCTACACCTTC
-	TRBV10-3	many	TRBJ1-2	CAISDSDEQYGYTF	TGTGCCATCAGTGACTCCGATGAGCAATATGGCTACACCTTC
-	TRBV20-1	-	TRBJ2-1	CSARPRLGGDWAGQFF	TGCAGTGCTAGACCCCGACTAGGGGGCGATTGGGCGGGGCAGTTCTTC
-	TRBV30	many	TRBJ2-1	CALRAWRAGNEQFF	TGTGCCCTGAGAGCCTGGAGGGCCGGAAATGAGCAGTTCTTC
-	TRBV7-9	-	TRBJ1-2	CASSIGHGDGYTF	TGTGCCAGCAGCATCGGACACGGGGATGGCTACACCTTC
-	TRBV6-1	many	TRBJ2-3	CASSDFGLAADTQYF	TGTGCCAGCAGTGACTTCGGGCTGGCCGCAGATACGCAGTATTTT
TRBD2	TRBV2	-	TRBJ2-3	CASSELAGGRADTQYF	TGTGCCAGCAGTGAACTAGCGGGAGGCCGGGCCGATACGCAGTATTTT
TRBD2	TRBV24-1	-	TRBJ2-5	CATSERGLAGETQYF	TGTGCCACCAGTGAGAGGGGACTAGCTGGCGAGACCCAGTACTTC
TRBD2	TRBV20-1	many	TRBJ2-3	CSASKNSGSFTDTQYF	TGCAGTGCTAGTAAAAATAGCGGGAGTTTTACAGATACGCAGTATTTT
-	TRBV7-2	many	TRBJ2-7	CASSLTPQSSYEQYF	TGTGCCAGCAGCTTAACCCCGCAAAGCTCCTACGAGCAGTACTTC
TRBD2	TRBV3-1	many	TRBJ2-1	CASSPETSGRYNEQFF	TGTGCCAGCAGCCCCGAAACTAGCGGGAGGTACAATGAGCAGTTCTTC
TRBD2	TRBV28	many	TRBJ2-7	CASSTGGVSEQYF	TGTGCCAGCAGCACGGGAGGGGTCTCCGAGCAGTACTTC
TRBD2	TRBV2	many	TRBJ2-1	CASHTLADFYNEQFF	TGTGCCAGCCATACTCTAGCGGATTTCTACAATGAGCAGTTCTTC
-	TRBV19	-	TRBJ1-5	CASSMTLLSNQPQHF	TGTGCCAGTAGTATGACCCTCCTTAGCAATCAGCCCCAGCATTTT
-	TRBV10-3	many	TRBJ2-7	CAISESSYEQYF	TGTGCCATCAGTGAGTCGAGTTACGAGCAGTACTTC
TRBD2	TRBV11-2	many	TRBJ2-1	CASSAGTSGSREQFF	TGTGCCAGCAGCGCCGGGACTAGCGGGAGTCGTGAGCAGTTCTTC
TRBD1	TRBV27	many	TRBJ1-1	CASSSQQGAANTEAFF	TGTGCCAGCAGCTCGCAACAGGGGGCCGCGAACACTGAAGCTTTCTTT
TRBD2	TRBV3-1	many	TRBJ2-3	CASSQQRGSTDTQYF	TGTGCCAGCAGCCAACAGCGGGGAAGCACAGATACGCAGTATTTT
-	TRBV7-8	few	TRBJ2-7	CASSAGTHNSYEQYF	TGTGCCAGCAGCGCCGGGACACATAATTCCTACGAGCAGTACTTC
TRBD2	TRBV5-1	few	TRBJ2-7	CASSSEPLAGGLYEQYF	TGCGCCAGCAGCTCGGAACCACTAGCGGGGGGACTCTACGAGCAGTACTTC
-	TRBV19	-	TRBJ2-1	CASSGTAPSYNEQFF	TGTGCCAGTAGTGGGACGGCGCCCTCCTACAATGAGCAGTTCTTC
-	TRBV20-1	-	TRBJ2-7	CSASPPQQGSYEQYF	TGCAGTGCTAGTCCCCCCCAACAGGGATCCTACGAGCAGTACTTC
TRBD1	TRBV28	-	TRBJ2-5	CASRRDRYLGTQYF	TGTGCCAGCAGGCGGGACAGGTATCTAGGAACCCAGTACTTC
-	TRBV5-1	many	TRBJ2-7	CASSSATTGTPFEQYF	TGCGCCAGCAGCTCGGCAACCACAGGCACCCCGTTCGAGCAGTACTTC
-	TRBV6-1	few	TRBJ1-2	CASSNSRAGSYGYTF	TGTGCCAGCAGTAACTCCCGGGCTGGGAGCTATGGCTACACCTTC
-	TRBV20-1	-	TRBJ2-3	CSGDGTSADTQYF	TGCAGTGGGGACGGGACCTCGGCAGATACGCAGTATTTT
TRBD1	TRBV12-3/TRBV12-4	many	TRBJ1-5	CASKTGTDNQPQHF	TGTGCCAGCAAAACCGGGACAGACAATCAGCCCCAGCATTTT
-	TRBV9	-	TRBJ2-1	CASSVEDLLYNEQFF	TGTGCCAGCAGCGTAGAGGACCTCCTTTACAATGAGCAGTTCTTC
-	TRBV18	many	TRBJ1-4	CASSPQTGSREKLFF	TGTGCCAGCTCACCACAGACAGGCTCCAGGGAAAAACTGTTTTTT
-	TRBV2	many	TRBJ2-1	CATLWTQRYNEQFF	TGTGCCACTTTGTGGACCCAACGGTACAATGAGCAGTTCTTC
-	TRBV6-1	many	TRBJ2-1	CASSPQGINEQFF	TGTGCCAGCAGTCCCCAGGGGATTAATGAGCAGTTCTTC
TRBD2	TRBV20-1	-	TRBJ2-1	CSARLSGRAGEQFF	TGCAGTGCTAGACTTAGCGGGAGGGCGGGTGAGCAGTTCTTC
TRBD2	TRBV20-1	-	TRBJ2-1	CSEGTSGRNEQFF	TGCAGTGAGGGGACTAGCGGGAGGAATGAGCAGTTCTTC
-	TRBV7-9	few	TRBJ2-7	CASMAGPDVYEQYF	TGTGCCAGCATGGCAGGGCCGGATGTTTACGAGCAGTACTTC